This TCR beta chain was found in a study of glioma-infiltrating T cells. TCR alpha and beta CDR3 regions were amplified from RNA using iRepertoire nested multiplex PCR. TCRdb redid the calling of the multiplex PCR reads with MiXCR, one entry per CDR3 protein. The table shows 400,000 or so distinct CDR3 sequences, with about 40% occurring only once. The germline V and J ends were trimmed by 1 base and 7 bases, with 14 bases remaining between them. The germline CDR1 and CDR2 sequences are MGHRA and YSYEKL. The CDR3 has 15 amino acids. Sequencing input: glioma tissue, nonneoplastic brain tissue, or PBMCs (not recorded which). This sequence joins TRBV4-1 and TRBJ2-1; a weak D match, TRBD2 (5 bases). This TCR was sampled from a human donor with low-grade glioma or glioblastoma, undergoing nonglioma brain surgery, or in good health (not recorded which). This chain's CDR3 is CASSQVGLAGNEQFF. CDR3 bases: TGCGCCAGCAGCCAAGTTGGCCTAGCCGGGAATGAGCAGTTCTTC.